The rows below give T cell receptor beta chains drawn from one sample of a study of blood T cell repertoires in COVID-19. Sequencing was performed with immunoSEQ multiplex PCR; in TCRdb, only in-frame clones are kept and a portion is missing. This table has 200,000 to 250,000 clones, around 81% appearing once. The sequenced sample consisted of peripheral blood. These receptor sequences come from a woman aged 70-85 years with acute or convalescent COVID-19. The CDR3 runs from the conserved cysteine through the conserved F or W. D genes are given only for firm matches. A clone size is listed for some rows: how often the clone was seen (once, few, many), or a class if it is expanded.

cdr3_nt cdr3_aa clone_size d_call j_call v_call
TGTGCCAGCATGCCGGGACAGGGAATAGTAGAGACCCAGTACTTC CASMPGQGIVETQYF . TRBD1 TRBJ2-5 TRBV11-2
TGTGCCACCCGCCGAGGGACAGGCCATTCTGGGTACGAGCAGTACTTC CATRRGTGHSGYEQYF . TRBD1 TRBJ2-7 TRBV15
TGTGCCAGCAGTCCCGGGGGGAATGAGCAGTTCTTC CASSPGGNEQFF few TRBD2 TRBJ2-1 TRBV6-6
TGTGCCAGCAGCCAAGATCACGGACAGGGCTATGGCTACACCTTC CASSQDHGQGYGYTF once TRBD1 TRBJ1-2 TRBV3-1/TRBV3-2
TGTGCCAGCAGCTTAGATGACGGGGGGGCCGCAGATACGCAGTATTTT CASSLDDGGAADTQYF . TRBD2 TRBJ2-3 TRBV7-2
TGCAGCGTGGCCGCGGGAGTAGCGGGGTCAGATACGCAGTATTTT CSVAAGVAGSDTQYF . TRBD2 TRBJ2-3 TRBV29-1
TGTGCCAGCAGCCACCTGGACAGGGTGGAATACTTC CASSHLDRVEYF . TRBD1 TRBJ2-5 TRBV11-1
TGTGCCAGCAGTTACTGGTCTAGCGGGGGAGAGACCCAGTACTTC CASSYWSSGGETQYF . TRBD2 TRBJ2-5 TRBV6-2/TRBV6-3
TGTGCCAGCGGCCCGACAGGGAACTATGGCTACACCTTC CASGPTGNYGYTF . TRBD1 TRBJ1-2 TRBV27
TGTGCCAGCAGCGTAGCAGGTGGGGCGGGGGGCGGAGAGACCCAGTACTTC CASSVAGGAGGGETQYF once TRBD2 TRBJ2-5 TRBV9
TGTGCCTGGAGTAGGGGGAACATCTATAATTCACCCCTCCACTTT CAWSRGNIYNSPLHF . . TRBJ1-6 TRBV30
TGTGCCAGCTTGGGAGACAGGGAGGGTAGCGGGGGGGCGGATGAGCAGTACTTC CASLGDREGSGGADEQYF . TRBD2 TRBJ2-7 TRBV27
TGTGCCAGCAGCGGAGGTGGAACTAGCGAAACTCAGACTGCGGATACGCAGTATTTT CASSGGGTSETQTADTQYF . . TRBJ2-3 TRBV21-1
TGTGCCAGCAGTTACTCGCTGGGGGCGCAAACTGAAGCTTTCTTT CASSYSLGAQTEAFF . . TRBJ1-1 TRBV6-6
TGTGCCAGTAGTATAGAGGGACTAGCGGGCACAGATACGCAGTATTTT CASSIEGLAGTDTQYF . TRBD2 TRBJ2-3 TRBV19
TGTGCCAGCAGTGAATGGCAGGGAGGAGGGGAGCTGTTTTTT CASSEWQGGGELFF . . TRBJ2-2 TRBV6-1
TGTGCCAGCAGATTGGTACAGACAGGGGAAGCTTTCTTT CASRLVQTGEAFF once TRBD1 TRBJ1-1 TRBV6-5
TGCGCCAGCAGCTTAAGCTCACAAGAGGCCGGGGAGCTGTTTTTT CASSLSSQEAGELFF . . TRBJ2-2 TRBV5-1
TGTGCCACCGCTGACGGAGGTATCACTGAAGCTTTCTTT CATADGGITEAFF . . TRBJ1-1 TRBV6-5
TGTGCCATCAGACAGGGGGGTACCTATGAGCAGTTCTTC CAIRQGGTYEQFF . TRBD1 TRBJ2-1 TRBV10-3
TGTGCCAGCAGCTTGAGCGTGGGAGTGAGGGCCAAAAACATTCAGTACTTC CASSLSVGVRAKNIQYF . . TRBJ2-4 TRBV7-9
TGCGCCAGCAGTCGGGGGAGTAGGAACGGGGAGCTGTTTTTT CASSRGSRNGELFF . . TRBJ2-2 TRBV10-1
TGTGCCAGCAGCGTCCGGGGGGCGCGGGAGACCCAGTACTTC CASSVRGARETQYF . . TRBJ2-5 TRBV9
TGCAGTGCTAGTTTAGCGGGGCACACAAACACGCAGTATTTT CSASLAGHTNTQYF . TRBD2 TRBJ2-3 TRBV20-1
TGTGCCACCAGTGACGCCCTAGCGGAGACCTACAATGAGCAGTTCTTC CATSDALAETYNEQFF . TRBD2 TRBJ2-1 TRBV24-1
TGTGCCAGCAGCCTAGACCCCTCGGGGGGGGAGCTGTTTTTT CASSLDPSGGELFF . . TRBJ2-2 TRBV2